The entry below describes one T cell receptor (beta chain). Clones were read by immunoSEQ multiplex PCR, and TCRdb kept only the in-frame ones, dropping some. The table has millions of clones, roughly nine tenths seen once; the top ten hold around 0.14%. Donors comprised healthy HIV-negative adults lacking recent acute infections or vaccinations. These data originate in a study of shared clonotypes between healthy human individuals. The TCR sequence derives from a man in his late teens or twenties in good health. Sequenced: naive CD4+ T cells sorted from blood. Regarding subset: CD45RA+ positively selected.

DNA of the CDR3: TGTGCCAGCAGTTGGGGGGGGGAAAAACTGTTTTTT. The encoded protein is CASSWGGEKLFF. The V gene is TRBV28, the J gene TRBJ1-4, with a weak D call TRBD1 (5 bases). Germline V gene lookup returns CDR1 MDHEN and CDR2 SYDVKM. This CDR3 is 12 amino acids long. Deletions cut 4 bases from V and 8 bases from J, with 8 bases between.